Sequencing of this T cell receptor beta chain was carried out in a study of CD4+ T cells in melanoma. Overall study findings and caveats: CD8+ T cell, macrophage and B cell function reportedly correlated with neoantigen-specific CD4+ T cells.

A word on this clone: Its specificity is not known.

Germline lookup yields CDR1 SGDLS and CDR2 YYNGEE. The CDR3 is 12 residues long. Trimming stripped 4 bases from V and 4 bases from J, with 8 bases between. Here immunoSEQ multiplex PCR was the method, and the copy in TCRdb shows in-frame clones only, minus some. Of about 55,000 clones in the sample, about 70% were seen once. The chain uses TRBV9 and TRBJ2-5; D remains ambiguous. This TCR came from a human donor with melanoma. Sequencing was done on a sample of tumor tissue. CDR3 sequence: CASSPNGETQYF. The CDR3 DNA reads TGTGCCAGCAGCCCCAACGGAGAGACCCAGTACTTC.